Listed below are T cell receptor beta chains from one sample, sequenced in a study of cytomegalovirus exposure and HLA in healthy donors. The table came from immunoSEQ multiplex PCR; TCRdb's copy has only in-frame clones and leaves some out. Here the sample spans some 150,000 clones, 79% being singletons. The sequenced sample was PBMCs. The receptors were sampled from a male donor in good health and CMV-seronegative. Both conserved end residues are trimmed from each CDR3.

len	v_gene	j_gene	CDR3aa
12	TRBV6-5	TRBJ1-4	ASSATASNEKLF
13	TRBV27	TRBJ2-3	ASSKQGRGTDTQY
11	TRBV5-1	TRBJ2-7	ASSFRDRYEQY
12	TRBV5-6	TRBJ1-6	ASSFRTGHSPLH
12	TRBV30	TRBJ1-1	AWGTGPTNTEAF
12	TRBV4-3	TRBJ2-1	ASSQDPGGNEQF
9	TRBV25-1	TRBJ2-3	ASGSWDTQY
12	TRBV6-1	TRBJ2-3	ASSATSEAGTQY
15	TRBV27	TRBJ2-6	ASRQTGGLAGANVLT
14	TRBV29-1	TRBJ1-3	RVTGTATGLGNTIY
13	TRBV7-2	TRBJ1-3	ASSLMGVSGNTIY
14	TRBV7-6	TRBJ2-5	ASSLGLAGGQETQY
14	TRBV5-1	TRBJ1-6	ASSAGQGSGNSPLH
14	TRBV4-3	TRBJ1-1	ASSQSGTELNTEAF
11	TRBV14	TRBJ1-2	ASSLREQDGYT
15	TRBV5-1	TRBJ2-3	ASSKGLAGTNTDTQY
16	TRBV5-1	TRBJ1-1	ASSLGSGGGGMNTEAF
14	TRBV1	TRBJ2-3	TSSPPGGASTDTQY
11	TRBV6-6	TRBJ2-7	ASRETEIYEQY
9	TRBV30	TRBJ2-5	AWSNSGTTD
12	TRBV11-3	TRBJ2-7	ASSLDLTRNEQY
11	TRBV29-1	TRBJ2-5	SVGQGSRETQY
15	TRBV10-1	TRBJ2-3	ASSDQTSGGSGDTQY
10	TRBV9	TRBJ1-1	ASSVVGEAAF
14	TRBV9	TRBJ2-1	ASSGPGGGSYNEQF
12	TRBV4-1	TRBJ1-5	ASSQTGSNQPQH
16	TRBV2	TRBJ2-5	ASSTHPGLAQGKETQY
15	TRBV4-2	TRBJ1-3	ASSHTPGQSSGNTIY
14	TRBV4-2	TRBJ2-3	ASSQEGSGGADTQY
12	TRBV6-5	TRBJ2-1	ASSYSVAGGPQF
11	TRBV5-4	TRBJ2-5	ASSTWGRETQY
12	TRBV7-2	TRBJ2-1	ASSPSTVYNEQF
11	TRBV30	TRBJ1-1	AWSVGGSTEAF
14	TRBV10-3	TRBJ1-5	AISRAGRGENQPQH